These T cell receptor beta chains were read from a single sample in a study of Graves' ophthalmopathy and Graves' hyperthyroidism. A single record per CDR3 protein comes from TCRdb applying MiXCR to the multiplex PCR reads. The profile shows roughly 160,000 distinct CDR3 sequences, around two fifths of them singletons. The sample taken for sequencing was peripheral blood. The receptors were gathered from a woman aged 40 to 50 with Graves' ophthalmopathy. CDR3s include the opening cysteine and the closing phenylalanine or tryptophan. D genes are given only for firm matches. Rows give clone size only sometimes, using once, few, many, or a class for an expanded clone.

V gene	CDR3 length	J gene	clone size	D gene	CDR3 protein	CDR3 DNA
TRBV20-1	12	TRBJ1-5	.	.	CSAISSNQPQHF	TGCAGTGCTATCTCTAGCAATCAGCCCCAGCATTTT
TRBV27	14	TRBJ1-2	.	TRBD1	CASRTGATNYGYTF	TGTGCCAGCAGAACAGGGGCGACCAACTATGGCTACACCTTC
TRBV15	13	TRBJ2-7	once	TRBD1	CATSRVRTGEQYF	TGTGCCACCAGCAGAGTTAGGACAGGCGAGCAGTACTTC
TRBV28	15	TRBJ1-5	few	.	CASSLVRGSNQPQHF	TGTGCCAGCAGTTTAGTCAGGGGAAGCAATCAGCCCCAGCATTTT
TRBV19	19	TRBJ2-2	.	TRBD1	CASRYTTGTGGSRTGELFF	TGTGCCAGTAGATATACAACCGGGACAGGGGGTTCTAGGACCGGGGAGCTGTTTTTT
TRBV12-3/TRBV12-4	11	TRBJ1-1	.	.	CASRSDVKAFF	TGTGCCAGCAGATCGGATGTAAAAGCTTTCTTT
TRBV4-1	17	TRBJ2-7	many	.	CASSQRLKTDLPVEQYF	TGCGCCAGCAGCCAAAGGCTGAAAACAGACCTCCCAGTAGAGCAGTACTTC
TRBV27	14	TRBJ2-7	many	.	CASSLGGSTYEQYF	TGTGCCAGCAGTTTAGGGGGATCGACCTACGAGCAGTACTTC
TRBV6-5	16	TRBJ2-7	many	.	CASSYGRHREVDEQYF	TGTGCCAGCAGTTATGGGCGACACAGGGAGGTAGACGAGCAGTACTTC
TRBV10-3	14	TRBJ2-5	many	TRBD1	CAISEGTAAETQYF	TGTGCCATCAGTGAGGGGACAGCAGCAGAGACCCAGTACTTC
TRBV27	16	TRBJ2-5	few	TRBD1	CASSSRTGAAQETQYF	TGTGCCAGCAGTTCTCGGACAGGGGCGGCCCAAGAGACCCAGTACTTC
TRBV6-2/TRBV6-3	15	TRBJ2-7	many	TRBD2	CASSYNREGTYEQYF	TGTGCCAGCAGTTACAATCGGGAGGGCACCTACGAGCAGTACTTC
TRBV5-1	17	TRBJ1-1	.	TRBD1	CASSRTGTGNFHTEAFF	TGCGCCAGCAGCAGGACCGGGACAGGGAATTTTCACACTGAAGCTTTCTTT
TRBV6-1	15	TRBJ1-2	.	.	CASSVLVSTNYGYTF	TGTGCCAGCAGTGTTCTTGTCTCGACAAACTATGGCTACACCTTC
TRBV12-3/TRBV12-4	15	TRBJ1-3	many	.	CASSIGLTAGNTIYF	TGTGCCAGCAGCATCGGACTAACGGCTGGAAACACCATATATTTT
TRBV12-3/TRBV12-4	14	TRBJ1-6	.	.	CASSNGGWNSPLHF	TGTGCCAGCAGCAACGGGGGGTGGAATTCACCCCTCCACTTT
TRBV20-1	14	TRBJ2-7	many	TRBD2	CSASYLPAGFEQYF	TGCAGTGCTAGCTATTTGCCAGCGGGGTTCGAGCAGTACTTC
TRBV28	14	TRBJ1-2	many	.	CASSFLRGPYGYTF	TGTGCCAGCAGTTTCCTCCGGGGTCCCTATGGCTACACCTTC
TRBV10-3	13	TRBJ2-5	many	.	CAISGTAQETQYF	TGTGCCATCAGTGGGACGGCCCAAGAGACCCAGTACTTC
TRBV11-2	16	TRBJ2-6	many	TRBD1	CASSSSGGSGANVLTF	TGTGCCAGCAGCTCGTCAGGGGGCTCTGGGGCCAACGTCCTGACTTTC
TRBV11-2	13	TRBJ2-7	.	.	CASSSGTNFEQYF	TGTGCCAGCAGCTCCGGGACAAACTTCGAGCAGTACTTC
TRBV6-2/TRBV6-3	17	TRBJ2-2	.	.	CASSYELKNSYTGELFF	TGTGCCAGCAGTTACGAGCTAAAAAACTCGTACACCGGGGAGCTGTTTTTT
TRBV28	16	TRBJ1-1	many	TRBD1	CASSFGQGLGSTEAFF	TGTGCCAGCAGTTTCGGACAGGGATTGGGAAGCACTGAAGCTTTCTTT
TRBV12-3/TRBV12-4	12	TRBJ1-2	.	.	CASEGETYGYTF	TGTGCCAGCGAGGGCGAAACCTATGGCTACACCTTC
TRBV19	15	TRBJ2-7	many	TRBD1	CASSTSAGGRGEQYF	TGTGCCAGTAGTACATCGGCAGGGGGACGAGGAGAGCAGTACTTC
TRBV20-1	11	TRBJ2-5	.	.	CSATDQETQYF	TGCAGTGCTACAGACCAAGAGACCCAGTACTTC
TRBV7-9	13	TRBJ2-2	.	.	CASSPVSTGELFF	TGTGCCAGCAGCCCTGTAAGCACCGGGGAGCTGTTTTTT
TRBV28	13	TRBJ1-2	many	.	CASSFRSNYGYTF	TGTGCCAGCAGTTTCAGGTCCAACTATGGCTACACCTTC
TRBV6-5	14	TRBJ2-7	many	TRBD1	CASTGGQGTYEQYF	TGTGCCAGCACCGGCGGACAGGGGACCTACGAGCAGTACTTC
TRBV6-2/TRBV6-3	15	TRBJ2-5	many	.	CASSRRLTGQETQYF	TGTGCCAGCAGTCGACGATTGACAGGCCAAGAGACCCAGTACTTC
TRBV6-5	13	TRBJ2-7	medium-sized	.	CASSLKYAYEQYF	TGTGCCAGCAGTCTAAAGTATGCTTACGAGCAGTACTTC
TRBV10-3	18	TRBJ1-2	many	TRBD1	CAIRSDHHRDRLYYGYTF	TGTGCCATCCGGTCGGACCATCACCGGGACAGGCTCTACTATGGCTACACCTTC
TRBV6-2/TRBV6-3	15	TRBJ2-5	.	TRBD2	CASSTGREGRRAQYF	TGTGCCAGCAGTACGGGGCGGGAGGGCCGCCGGGCCCAGTACTTC
TRBV13	14	TRBJ2-7	many	TRBD1	CASRSGQDVDEQYF	TGTGCCAGCCGTTCGGGACAGGATGTGGACGAGCAGTACTTC
TRBV19	14	TRBJ2-2	.	.	CASSMQGRSGELFF	TGTGCCAGTAGTATGCAGGGGAGGTCCGGGGAGCTGTTTTTT
TRBV15	18	TRBJ2-2	many	TRBD2	CATSRGFVTSGGTGELFF	TGTGCCACCAGCAGAGGTTTTGTGACTAGCGGGGGTACTGGGGAGCTGTTTTTT
TRBV10-3	13	TRBJ1-2	many	.	CAISEETGDGYTF	TGTGCCATCAGTGAGGAGACAGGAGATGGCTACACCTTC
TRBV6-2/TRBV6-3	13	TRBJ2-5	.	.	CASRAWGEETQYF	TGTGCCAGCAGGGCTTGGGGGGAAGAGACCCAGTACTTC
TRBV28	16	TRBJ2-5	.	.	CATLLGIGQQKETQYF	TGTGCCACCCTACTCGGGATAGGGCAGCAAAAAGAGACCCAGTACTTC
TRBV14	12	TRBJ1-1	many	.	CASSRQGLGALF	TGTGCCAGCAGCCGCCAGGGGCTGGGAGCTCTCTTT
TRBV5-1	17	TRBJ2-2	.	.	CASTPTQGRANTGELFF	TGCGCCAGCACCCCCACACAGGGTCGGGCGAACACCGGGGAGCTGTTTTTT
TRBV19	12	TRBJ2-5	many	.	CASSTGGETQYF	TGTGCCAGTAGTACTGGTGGAGAGACCCAGTACTTC
TRBV6-1	13	TRBJ1-2	.	TRBD1	CASRRRGHYGYTF	TGTGCCAGCAGGAGGAGGGGGCACTATGGCTACACCTTC
TRBV30	11	TRBJ2-5	many	.	CAWSMSETQYF	TGTGCCTGGTCCATGTCGGAGACCCAGTACTTC
TRBV20-1	16	TRBJ2-5	.	TRBD2	CSARDVGRATGETQYF	TGCAGTGCTAGAGATGTAGGGAGGGCCACAGGAGAGACCCAGTACTTC
TRBV11-2	13	TRBJ2-7	.	TRBD1	CASSLTGRYEQYF	TGTGCCAGCAGCTTGACAGGGCGCTACGAGCAGTACTTC
TRBV19	14	TRBJ2-2	many	.	CATPKQADTGELFF	TGTGCCACCCCCAAACAGGCGGACACCGGGGAGCTGTTTTTT
TRBV7-3	13	TRBJ1-1	many	.	CASSAYRNTEAFF	TGTGCCAGCAGCGCTTATCGGAACACTGAAGCTTTCTTT
TRBV6-1	12	TRBJ2-5	.	.	CASSERRETQYF	TGTGCCAGCAGTGAGCGTAGAGAGACCCAGTACTTC
TRBV7-2	15	TRBJ2-5	.	.	CASSYLGGPQETQYF	TGTGCCAGCAGCTACCTGGGGGGGCCCCAAGAGACCCAGTACTTC
TRBV11-2	17	TRBJ2-5	.	TRBD2	CASSFPGGSGRKETQYF	TGTGCCAGCAGCTTCCCCGGGGGTAGCGGGAGGAAAGAGACCCAGTACTTC